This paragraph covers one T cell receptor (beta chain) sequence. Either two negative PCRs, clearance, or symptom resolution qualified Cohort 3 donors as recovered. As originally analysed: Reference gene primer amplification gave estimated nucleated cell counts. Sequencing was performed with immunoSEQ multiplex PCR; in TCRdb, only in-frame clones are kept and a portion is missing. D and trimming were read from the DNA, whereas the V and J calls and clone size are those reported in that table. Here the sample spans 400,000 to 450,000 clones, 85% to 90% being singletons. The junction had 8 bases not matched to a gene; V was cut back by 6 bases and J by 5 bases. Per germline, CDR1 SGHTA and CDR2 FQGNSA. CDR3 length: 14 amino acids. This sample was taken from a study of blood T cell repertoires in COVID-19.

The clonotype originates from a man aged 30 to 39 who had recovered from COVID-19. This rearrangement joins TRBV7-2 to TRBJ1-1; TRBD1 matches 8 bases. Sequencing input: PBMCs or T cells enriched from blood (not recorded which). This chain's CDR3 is CASSPRQGATEAFF. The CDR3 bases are TGTGCCAGCAGTCCAAGGCAGGGGGCGACTGAAGCTTTCTTT.